The source of this T cell receptor beta chain is a study of post-analysis software for immune sequencing data. Unique molecular identifiers tagged the TCR beta cDNA libraries. TCRdb passed the PCR reads through MiXCR, listing each CDR3 protein once. The repertoire consists of more than 500,000 distinct CDR3 sequences, with around 31% occurring once and the leading ten covering 4.5% to 7.5%. This clonotype was seen a few times. The receptor's source is a girl younger than 18 with multiple sclerosis. Specimen: blood.

The CDR3 is CASSYLRASNTGELFF. The CDR3 coding sequence is TGTGCCAGCAGTTACTTGCGGGCCTCGAACACCGGGGAGCTGTTTTTT. The rearrangement uses TRBV6-6 and TRBJ2-2; perhaps TRBD2 as D (5 bases). This CDR3 contains 16 residues. Trimming cost V 1 base and J 0 bases, with 9 bases left between them. Per germline, CDR1 MNHNY and CDR2 SVGAGI (reference sequence).